Following are 27 T cell receptor beta chains from one sample sequenced in a study of a mutant IDH1 vaccine in newly diagnosed glioma. Profiled with immunoSEQ multiplex PCR; TCRdb holds only in-frame clones, not every one. The data show roughly 38,000 clones, under 80% seen once. The time point here: baseline, week 1 (first vaccination visit). Indicated treatment: pre-vaccination baseline after standard-of-care therapy. Source: PBMCs, taken from a glioma patient treated with radiotherapy, temozolomide or both. The receptors derive from a man aged 40-55 years with glioma. Some clones in this sample may be carry-over from other donors' samples.

The rearrangement joins TRBV4-2 to TRBJ2-7; D might be TRBD1 (6 bases). This CDR3 has 18 amino acids. CDR1 and CDR2 (germline): LGHNA, YNFKEQ. The ends were cut back, 0 bases at V and 4 bases at J, with 22 bases in the middle. Written as DNA, the CDR3 is TGTGCCAGCAGCCAAGATCCTCCAGGGGCCGGGGCTAATTACGAGCAGTACTTC. This codes for CASSQDPPGAGANYEQYF.

The chain combines TRBV19 with TRBJ1-2; D is undetermined. CDR3 length: 14 residues. The germline V and J ends were trimmed by 4 bases and 4 bases, with 13 bases remaining between them. CDR1 LNHDA and CDR2 SQIVND come from the germline V gene (reference sequence). CDR3 sequence reads: CASSTARALYGYTF. The CDR3 DNA follows: TGTGCCAGTAGTACAGCCCGGGCGCTCTATGGCTACACCTTC.

The chain uses TRBV6-1 and TRBJ1-4, with TRBD1 matching over 7 bases. The ends lost 1 base at V and 8 bases at J; junction bases unmatched: 7. This CDR3 is built from 15 residues. CDR1 is MNHNS and CDR2 is SASEGT in the germline V gene. CDR3 loop: CASSEVAGGSEKLFF. Here the CDR3 DNA reads TGTGCCAGCAGTGAAGTCGCAGGGGGTTCGGAAAAACTGTTTTTT.

This chain connects TRBV19 to TRBJ2-7; D remains unclear. CDR3 length: 13 residues. Germline V gene sequence: CDR1 LNHDA, CDR2 SQIVND (reference sequence). The V and J ends lost 5 bases and 1 base respectively, with 9 bases between them. DNA of the CDR3: TGTGCCAGTAGTGGACCAAGTTCCTACGAGCAGTACTTC. This encodes CASSGPSSYEQYF.

The chain couples TRBV10-3 to TRBJ2-5; no clear D gene. This CDR3 spans 13 amino acids. V gave up 0 bases and J gave up 7 bases, with 9 bases separating them. In germline, CDR1 is ENHRY, CDR2 SYGVKD. The CDR3 nucleotides read TGTGCCATCAGTGAGTCAGATCGAGGGACCCAGTACTTC. Translation gives CAISESDRGTQYF.

The chain recombines TRBV5-1 with TRBJ2-1; TRBD1 aligns across 7 bases. CDR1 is SGHRS, CDR2 YFSETQ, per germline. The CDR3 contains 15 residues. The V segment lost 4 bases and the J segment 1 base; nucleotides outside the gene matches: 5. CDR3 sequence (DNA): TGCGCCAGCAGCAGAAGACAGGGTTCCTACAATGAGCAGTTCTTC. This translates into CASSRRQGSYNEQFF. Combining the CDR3 with reference TRBV5-1 and TRBJ2-1 gives the whole variable domain KAGVTQTPRYLIKTRGQQVTLSCSPISGHRSVSWYQQTPGQGLQFLFEYFSETQRNKGNFPGRFSGRQFSNSRSEMNVSTLELGDSALYLCASSRRQGSYNEQFFGPGTRLTVL.

The CDR3 spells CASSLSGALQETQYF. The CDR3 DNA follows: TGTGCCAGCAGCTTAAGCGGGGCGCTACAAGAGACCCAGTACTTC. The V gene is TRBV5-4, the J gene TRBJ2-5, with 7 positions matching TRBD2. V was pared by 2 bases and J by 2 bases, with 6 bases of the junction left unmatched. CDR3 size: 15 residues. In germline, CDR1 is SGHNT, CDR2 YYREEE (reference sequence).

V and J are TRBV7-2 and TRBJ2-7, with TRBD1 matching over 9 bases. This CDR3 comprises 15 residues. The junction had 7 bases not matched to a gene; V was cut back by 4 bases and J by 3 bases. CDR1 SGHTA and CDR2 FQGNSA come from the germline V gene. CDR3 in DNA: TGTGCCAGCAGCTCGGGACAGGGCCGGATCTACGAGCAGTACTTC. This translates into CASSSGQGRIYEQYF.

This chain connects TRBV5-1 to TRBJ2-4; 7 bases map to TRBD2. The CDR3 spans 17 residues. Germline CDR1 is SGHRS and CDR2 is YFSETQ. With 0 bases clipped from V and 6 bases from J, the junction kept 12 bases outside the gene matches. DNA for the CDR3: TGCGCCAGCAGCTTGGAGGCTAGCGGTTTCCGAAGAAACATTCAGTACTTC. Protein: CASSLEASGFRRNIQYF.

This clone was counted a few times. The chain links TRBV5-5 to TRBJ1-6; a possible D gene is TRBD1 (6 bases). Germline CDR1 and CDR2: SGHKS and YYEKEE (reference sequence). This CDR3 comprises 13 residues. The V end lost 4 bases, the J end lost 12 bases, and 14 bases lay between the germline ends. CDR3 nucleotide sequence: TGTGCCAGCAGCCTGGATTGGGGGCAACCCCTCCACTTT. It codes for CASSLDWGQPLHF. The full variable domain, its missing parts supplied by reference TRBV5-5 and TRBJ1-6, is DAGVTQSPTHLIKTRGQQVTLRCSPISGHKSVSWYQQVLGQGPQFIFQYYEKEERGRGNFPDRFSARQFPNYSSELNVNALLLGDSALYLCASSLDWGQPLHFGNGTRLTVT.

This sequence joins TRBV5-5 and TRBJ2-2; no firm D call. The CDR3 sequence is 16 residues long. The germline V gene encodes CDR1 SGHKS and CDR2 YYEKEE (reference sequence). V lost 2 bases, J lost 5 bases, and 16 bases lay in between. CDR3 loop: CASSLEETPTTGELFF. CDR3 sequence (DNA): TGTGCCAGCAGCTTAGAGGAGACCCCCACTACCGGGGAGCTGTTTTTT. Drawing the rest from reference TRBV5-5 and TRBJ2-2, the complete variable domain is DAGVTQSPTHLIKTRGQQVTLRCSPISGHKSVSWYQQVLGQGPQFIFQYYEKEERGRGNFPDRFSARQFPNYSSELNVNALLLGDSALYLCASSLEETPTTGELFFGEGSRLTVL.

The gene calls are TRBV19 and TRBJ1-1; 8 bases fit TRBD1. This CDR3 comprises 17 residues. The V gene end was trimmed by 1 base and the J gene end by 1 base; junction bases not matched to a gene: 8. Germline V CDR1 and CDR2: LNHDA, SQIVND (reference sequence). The CDR3 sequence: CASSIVARGRANTEAFF. The CDR3 region has the DNA TGTGCCAGTAGTATAGTAGCCAGGGGGCGGGCGAACACTGAAGCTTTCTTT.

The chain is built from TRBV5-1 and TRBJ1-1, with D possibly matching TRBD1 (6 bases). CDR1 is SGHRS, CDR2 YFSETQ, per germline. Trimming took 10 bases from V and 1 from J, leaving 17 bases between them. There are 14 residues in the CDR3. The CDR3 protein is CACKPGQQNTEAFF. The CDR3 coding sequence is TGCGCCTGCAAACCGGGACAACAGAACACTGAAGCTTTCTTT.

This clone was found a few times. This chain joins TRBV7-3 and TRBJ2-7; 7 bases fit TRBD1. CDR1 and CDR2 (germline): SGHTA, FQGTGA. J gave up 5 bases and V 4 bases, and 5 bases lay outside the gene matches. The length of the CDR3 is 13 residues. In DNA, the CDR3 is TGTGCCAGCAGCTATGGACAGGCCCACGAGCAGTACTTC. Its translation is CASSYGQAHEQYF.

The CDR3 spells CASSLGDSPYYGYTF. The CDR3 region has the DNA TGCGCCAGCAGCTTGGGGGACAGTCCTTACTATGGCTACACCTTC. The rearrangement joins TRBV5-1 to TRBJ1-2; 7 nucleotides align to TRBD1. CDR1 SGHRS and CDR2 YFSETQ come from the germline V gene. V lost 0 bases to trimming and J lost 3 bases; unmatched junction nucleotides: 5. The CDR3 loop spans 15 amino acids.

V is TRBV7-2 and J is TRBJ1-1; 8 positions match TRBD1. V was pared by 6 bases and J by 2 bases, with 17 bases of the junction left unmatched. The CDR3 has 18 amino acids. Germline-derived CDR1 and CDR2 are SGHTA and FQGNSA. This chain's CDR3 is CASSSPRQGSLGNTEAFF. CDR3 sequence (DNA): TGTGCCAGCAGTTCCCCTCGACAGGGGTCGCTCGGAAACACTGAAGCTTTCTTT.

The chain is built from TRBV27 and TRBJ1-5; the match to TRBD1 covers 9 bases. The CDR3 runs to 16 residues. CDR1 is MNHEY, CDR2 SMNVEV, per germline (reference sequence). J was trimmed by 5 bases and V by 3 bases; bases with no gene match: 8. The CDR3 nucleotides are TGTGCCAGCAGTTTGGGGGACAGGGATAAGCATCAGCCCCAGCATTTT. Translating gives CASSLGDRDKHQPQHF.

The chain combines TRBV6-4 with TRBJ2-7; no definite D call. Germline V gene sequence: CDR1 MRHNA, CDR2 SNTAGT. Trimming removed 2 bases from V and 0 bases from J, with 23 bases in between. The CDR3 is 19 amino acids. The CDR3 coding sequence is TGTGCCAGCAGTGACCCGGTGACCCCGTATACCGGTGTCTCCTACGAGCAGTACTTC. Translation gives CASSDPVTPYTGVSYEQYF.

This clone was seen a few times. The chain carries TRBV10-3 and TRBJ1-3, with D maybe TRBD1 (5 bases). Trimming pared 0 bases from V and 4 bases from J, leaving 16 bases between. The CDR3 loop spans 17 amino acids. In germline, CDR1 is ENHRY, CDR2 SYGVKD. CDR3 protein: CAISESIGQGTGNTIYF. The CDR3 nucleotides read TGTGCCATCAGTGAGTCGATTGGGCAGGGAACGGGAAACACCATATATTTT.

The chain recombines TRBV20-1 with TRBJ2-4; D ambiguous. CDR3 length equals 10 residues. Germline values: CDR1 DFQATT, CDR2 SNEGSKA (reference sequence). Trimming took 6 bases from V and 10 from J, leaving 10 bases between them. The DNA for the CDR3 is TGCAGTGCCCTCGGGCCGATTCAGTACTTC. It encodes CSALGPIQYF.

The chain links TRBV5-1 to TRBJ2-1; no reliable D call. Germline V gene sequence: CDR1 SGHRS, CDR2 YFSETQ. V lost 5 bases and J 8 bases, leaving 14 bases between the germline ends. The CDR3 covers 13 residues. The CDR3 sequence: CASSFLTRHEQFF. The CDR3 DNA follows: TGCGCCAGCAGTTTTTTGACTCGCCATGAGCAGTTCTTC.

The chain carries TRBV5-4 and TRBJ2-1; 9 nucleotides agree with TRBD2. The trim removed 4 bases at V and 6 bases at J, leaving 8 bases unmatched. The length of the CDR3 is 15 residues. Per germline, CDR1 SGHNT and CDR2 YYREEE (reference sequence). CDR3 in amino acids: CASSPVGGGANEQFF. The CDR3 bases are TGTGCCAGCAGCCCGGTGGGCGGGGGGGCCAATGAGCAGTTCTTC.

V gene TRBV4-2 combines with J gene TRBJ2-5; D might be TRBD2 (7 bases). The CDR3 has 17 amino acids. Trimming took off 5 bases at V and 1 base at J, with 20 bases between the two ends. Germline V gene data show CDR1 as LGHNA and CDR2 as YNFKEQ. The CDR3 nucleotides are TGTGCCAGCAGCTCCGGGGTAGGCGGGGGCCTCCAAGAGACCCAGTACTTC. Amino acids: CASSSGVGGGLQETQYF.

The chain joins TRBV9 to TRBJ1-3; 7 bases are a match to TRBD1. CDR3 size: 17 residues. V was clipped by 3 bases and J by 3 bases; unmatched bases: 12. Germline-derived CDR1 and CDR2 are SGDLS and YYNGEE. The CDR3 region is CASSANRQGSVGNTIYF. The CDR3 DNA reads as TGTGCCAGCAGCGCCAACAGACAGGGTTCGGTTGGAAACACCATATATTTT.

The gene calls are TRBV5-1 and TRBJ1-6, with 10 positions matching TRBD1. With 0 bases clipped from V and 7 bases from J, the junction kept 1 base outside the gene matches. The CDR3 consists of 15 residues. Germline-derived CDR1 and CDR2 are SGHRS and YFSETQ. This chain's CDR3 is CASSLGQGANSPLHF. CDR3 DNA: TGCGCCAGCAGCTTGGGACAGGGGGCAAATTCACCCCTCCACTTT.

The chain carries TRBV6-5 and TRBJ2-1; 7 bases align to TRBD1. The V segment lost 5 bases and the J segment 6 bases; nucleotides outside the gene matches: 10. This CDR3 spans 15 amino acids. Germline V CDR1 and CDR2: MNHEY, SVGAGI. The CDR3 loop is CASSGLWTGFNEQFF. In nucleotides, the CDR3 is TGTGCCAGCAGTGGTTTGTGGACAGGCTTCAATGAGCAGTTCTTC.

This clone was counted a few times. V usage is TRBV6-1 and J usage is TRBJ1-1; 8 bases map to TRBD1. The ends lost 5 bases at V and 1 base at J; junction bases unmatched: 6. Germline V gives CDR1 MNHNS, CDR2 SASEGT. CDR3 length: 15 amino acids. CDR3 region: CASSLRDRPNTEAFF. The CDR3 DNA is TGTGCCAGCAGTCTCCGGGACAGGCCGAACACTGAAGCTTTCTTT.